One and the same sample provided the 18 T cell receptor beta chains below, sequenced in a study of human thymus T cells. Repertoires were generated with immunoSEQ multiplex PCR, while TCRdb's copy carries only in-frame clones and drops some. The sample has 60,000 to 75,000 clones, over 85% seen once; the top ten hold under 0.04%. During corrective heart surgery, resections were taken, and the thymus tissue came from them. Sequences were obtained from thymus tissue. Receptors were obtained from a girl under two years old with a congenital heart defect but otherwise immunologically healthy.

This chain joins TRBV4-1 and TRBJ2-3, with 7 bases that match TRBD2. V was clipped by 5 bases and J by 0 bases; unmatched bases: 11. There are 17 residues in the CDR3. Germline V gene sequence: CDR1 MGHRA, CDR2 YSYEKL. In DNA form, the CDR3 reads TGCGCCAGCAGCTCCGACGAGTTTAGCGGGAGCACAGATACGCAGTATTTT. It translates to CASSSDEFSGSTDTQYF.

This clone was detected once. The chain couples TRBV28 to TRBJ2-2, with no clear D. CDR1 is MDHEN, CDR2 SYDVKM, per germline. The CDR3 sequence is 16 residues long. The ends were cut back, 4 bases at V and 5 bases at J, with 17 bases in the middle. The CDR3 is CASSSLALWKTGELFF. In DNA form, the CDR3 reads TGTGCCAGCAGTTCCCTGGCCCTATGGAAGACCGGGGAGCTGTTTTTT.

DNA of the CDR3: TGTGCCACCAGCAGTGGGCCAGATTACTATGGCTACACCTTC. Protein product: CATSSGPDYYGYTF. The chain uses TRBV15 and TRBJ1-2; D ambiguous. The germline gives CDR1 LNHNV, CDR2 YYDKDF (reference sequence). This CDR3 is built from 14 residues. V lost 3 bases and J lost 3, with 11 bases in between.

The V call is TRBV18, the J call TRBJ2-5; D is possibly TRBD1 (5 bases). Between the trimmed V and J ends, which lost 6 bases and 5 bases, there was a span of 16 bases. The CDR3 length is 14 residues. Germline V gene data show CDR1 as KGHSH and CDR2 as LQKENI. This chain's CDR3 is CASSPGRVGETQYF. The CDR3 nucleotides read TGTGCCAGCTCTCCTGGCAGGGTGGGCGAGACCCAGTACTTC.

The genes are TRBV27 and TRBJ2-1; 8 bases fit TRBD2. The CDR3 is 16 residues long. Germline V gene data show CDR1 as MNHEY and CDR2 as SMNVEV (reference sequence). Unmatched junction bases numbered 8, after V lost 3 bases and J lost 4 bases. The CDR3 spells CASSFATSGLYNEQFF. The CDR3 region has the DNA TGTGCCAGCAGTTTTGCCACTAGCGGCTTATACAATGAGCAGTTCTTC.

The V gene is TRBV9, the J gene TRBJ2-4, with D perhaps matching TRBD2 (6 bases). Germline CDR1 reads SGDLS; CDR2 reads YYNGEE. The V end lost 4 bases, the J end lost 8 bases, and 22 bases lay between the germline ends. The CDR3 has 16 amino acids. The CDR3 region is CASSPRGSREWDIQYF. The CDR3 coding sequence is TGTGCCAGCAGCCCCCGGGGCTCTCGGGAGTGGGACATTCAGTACTTC.

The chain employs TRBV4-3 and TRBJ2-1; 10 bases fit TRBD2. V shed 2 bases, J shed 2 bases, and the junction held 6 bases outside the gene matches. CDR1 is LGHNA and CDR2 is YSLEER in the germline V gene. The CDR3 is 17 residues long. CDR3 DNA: TGCGCCAGCAGCCAACGACAGCGGGAGGGCACCTACAATGAGCAGTTCTTC. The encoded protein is CASSQRQREGTYNEQFF.

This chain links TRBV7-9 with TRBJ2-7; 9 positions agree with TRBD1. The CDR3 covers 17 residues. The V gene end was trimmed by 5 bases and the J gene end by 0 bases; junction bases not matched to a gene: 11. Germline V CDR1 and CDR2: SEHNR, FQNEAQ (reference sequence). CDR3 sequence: CASSHPPRDRASYEQYF. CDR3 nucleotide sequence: TGTGCCAGCAGCCATCCTCCCCGGGACAGGGCCTCCTACGAGCAGTACTTC.

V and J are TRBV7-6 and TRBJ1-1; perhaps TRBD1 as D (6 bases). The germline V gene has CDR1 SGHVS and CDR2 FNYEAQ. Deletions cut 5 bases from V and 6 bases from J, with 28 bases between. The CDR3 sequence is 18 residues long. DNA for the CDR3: TGTGCCAGCAGCCGCAACTACAGGGCCGACGCCCCCGGGGCTGAAGCTTTCTTT. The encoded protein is CASSRNYRADAPGAEAFF.

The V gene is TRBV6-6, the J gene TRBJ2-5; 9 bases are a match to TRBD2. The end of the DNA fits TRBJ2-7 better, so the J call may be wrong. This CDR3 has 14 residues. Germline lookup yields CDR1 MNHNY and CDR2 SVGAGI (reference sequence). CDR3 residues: CASSYSGSSNEQYF. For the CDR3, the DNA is TGTGCCAGCAGTTATAGCGGGAGTAGCAACGAGCAGTACTTC.

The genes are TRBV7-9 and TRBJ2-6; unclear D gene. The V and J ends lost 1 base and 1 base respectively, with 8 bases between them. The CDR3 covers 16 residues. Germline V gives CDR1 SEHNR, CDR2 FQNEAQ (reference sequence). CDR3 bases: TGTGCCAGCAGCTTAGTAGGTGGGTCTGGGGCCAACGTCCTGACTTTC. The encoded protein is CASSLVGGSGANVLTF.

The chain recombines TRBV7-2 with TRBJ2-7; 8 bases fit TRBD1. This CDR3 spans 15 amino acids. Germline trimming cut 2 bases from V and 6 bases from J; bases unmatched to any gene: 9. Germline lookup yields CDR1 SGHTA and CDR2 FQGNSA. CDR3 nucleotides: TGTGCCAGCAGCTTACGTGAACAGGGGGTTTGCGAGCAGTACTTC. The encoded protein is CASSLREQGVCEQYF.

The CDR3 coding sequence is TGTGCCAGCTTTAGATATTGTCAGCCCCAGCATTTT. The encoded protein is CASFRYCQPQHF. This chain joins TRBV7-9 and TRBJ1-5; D call uncertain. V was cut by 8 bases and J by 6 bases, with 11 bases left in between. CDR3 length: 12 amino acids. Germline CDR1 is SEHNR and CDR2 is FQNEAQ (reference sequence).

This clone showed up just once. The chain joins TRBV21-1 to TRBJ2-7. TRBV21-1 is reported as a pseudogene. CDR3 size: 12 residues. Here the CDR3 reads CASKNRSYEQYF. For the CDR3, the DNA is TGTGCCAGCAAAAACCGTTCCTACGAGCAGTACTTC.

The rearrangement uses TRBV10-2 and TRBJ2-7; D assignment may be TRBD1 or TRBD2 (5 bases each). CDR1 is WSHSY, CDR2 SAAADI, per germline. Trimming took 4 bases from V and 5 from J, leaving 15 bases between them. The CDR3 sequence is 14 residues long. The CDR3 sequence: CASSVNPGTHEQYF. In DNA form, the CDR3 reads TGCGCCAGCAGTGTCAATCCGGGGACCCACGAGCAGTACTTC.

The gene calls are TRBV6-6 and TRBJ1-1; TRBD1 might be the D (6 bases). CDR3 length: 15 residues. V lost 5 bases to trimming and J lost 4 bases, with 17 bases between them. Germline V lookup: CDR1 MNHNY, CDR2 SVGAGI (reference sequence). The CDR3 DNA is TGTGCCAGCAGTGGCGTAAACAGGGTTAGCACTGAAGCTTTCTTT. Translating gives CASSGVNRVSTEAFF.

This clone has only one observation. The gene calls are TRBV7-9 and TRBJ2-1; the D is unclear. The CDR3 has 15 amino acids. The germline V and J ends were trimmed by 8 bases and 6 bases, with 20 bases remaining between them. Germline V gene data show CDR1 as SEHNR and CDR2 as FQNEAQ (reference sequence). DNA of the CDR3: TGTGCCAGCCTCTCGGCCGGCACCCTAAGCAATGAGCAGTTCTTC. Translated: CASLSAGTLSNEQFF.

CDR3 sequence: CASSQDSGWETQYF. CDR3 coding DNA: TGTGCCAGCAGCCAAGATTCAGGATGGGAGACCCAGTACTTC. The chain joins TRBV14 to TRBJ2-5; the D is unclear. The length of the CDR3 is 14 residues. V was shortened by 0 bases and J by 5 bases, with 10 bases between the two germline ends. The germline V gene has CDR1 SGHDN and CDR2 FVKESK.